The 13 T cell receptor beta chains reported below all come from one sample, sequenced in a study of OX40 agonist ivuxolimab in advanced cancers. Using immunoSEQ multiplex PCR, the repertoire was profiled, and TCRdb retains in-frame clones only, with some absent. The sample records about 80,000 clones, 85% to 95% being singletons. The material was CD4+ or CD8+ T cells sorted from blood, obtained in a trial of the OX40 agonist ivuxolimab. Receptors originate from an adult with an advanced solid tumor such as melanoma, head and neck, liver or kidney cancer.

V usage is TRBV4-3 and J usage is TRBJ2-1; TRBD1 matches 11 bases. This CDR3 has 15 residues. Trimming at V came to 4 bases and at J to 6 bases, leaving 5 bases not matched to a gene. From germline, CDR1 is LGHNA and CDR2 YSLEER. The CDR3 sequence is CASSLFGTGGNEQFF. CDR3 DNA: TGCGCCAGCAGCCTCTTCGGGACAGGGGGCAATGAGCAGTTCTTC.

This clone was recorded once. The V gene is TRBV11-3, the J gene TRBJ2-7; 10 bases fit TRBD1. V lost 6 bases, J lost 4 bases, and 9 bases stayed unmatched. In germline, CDR1 is SGHNT, CDR2 YENEEA. This CDR3 region has 15 residues. The CDR3 region is CASRSARTGGYEQYF. In DNA form, the CDR3 reads TGTGCCAGCAGATCGGCGAGGACAGGGGGGTACGAGCAGTACTTC.

The chain couples TRBV6-5 to TRBJ2-2, with D perhaps TRBD2 (5 bases). Trimming shortened V by 5 bases and J by 6 bases, and 16 bases separated the two germline ends. The CDR3 extends over 15 amino acids. Germline V gene sequence: CDR1 MNHEY, CDR2 SVGAGI. CDR3 sequence: CASSRVTPGAGELFF. The CDR3 nucleotides are TGTGCCAGCAGTCGGGTGACACCCGGGGCCGGGGAGCTGTTTTTT.

The V gene is TRBV5-1, the J gene TRBJ1-5; D possibly corresponds to TRBD1 (5 bases). The CDR3 contains 15 residues. The V end lost 8 bases, the J end lost 0 bases, and 15 bases lay between the germline ends. Germline V gene lookup returns CDR1 SGHRS and CDR2 YFSETQ. CDR3 region: CASNYRRHSNQPQHF. The CDR3, as DNA: TGCGCCAGTAATTACAGGAGACATAGCAATCAGCCCCAGCATTTT.

This chain uses TRBV11-2 with TRBJ1-1; D is undetermined. The CDR3 runs 14 residues. The V end lost 1 base, the J end lost 2 bases, and 8 bases lay between the germline ends. Germline assignment: CDR1 SGHAT and CDR2 FQNNGV. CDR3 nucleotides: TGTGCCAGCAGCTTAGGACAACAAAACACTGAAGCTTTCTTT. Its translation: CASSLGQQNTEAFF.

V and J are TRBV5-1 and TRBJ1-5; no definite D call. V lost 2 bases and J 4 bases, leaving 13 bases between the germline ends. CDR3 length equals 15 residues. Germline V lookup: CDR1 SGHRS, CDR2 YFSETQ. The DNA for the CDR3 is TGCGCCAGCAGCTTTTTAGGTCTGCGTAATCAGCCCCAGCATTTT. This gives the protein CASSFLGLRNQPQHF.

The genes are TRBV19 and TRBJ2-1; the D gene is possibly TRBD2 (5 bases). This CDR3 has 16 amino acids. Germline V gene sequence: CDR1 LNHDA, CDR2 SQIVND (reference sequence). Trimming stripped 2 bases from V and 4 bases from J, with 15 bases between. CDR3 DNA: TGTGCCAGTAGTATACAGGCCAGGTCGGGGTACAATGAGCAGTTCTTC. The encoded protein is CASSIQARSGYNEQFF.

This chain connects TRBV28 to TRBJ1-2, with 9 bases matching TRBD1. V dropped 5 bases and J dropped 7; count of bases not matched to a gene: 14. CDR3 length: 16 residues. The germline CDR1 and CDR2 sequences are MDHEN and SYDVKM. CDR3 coding DNA: TGTGCCAGCAGTATACCGGGACAGGGATCGGATCTTGGCTACACCTTC. It codes for CASSIPGQGSDLGYTF.

The V call is TRBV27, the J call TRBJ2-2; 7 nucleotides match TRBD1. The CDR3 totals 13 residues. V gave up 7 bases and J gave up 5 bases; unmatched junction bases: 4. Germline lookup yields CDR1 MNHEY and CDR2 SMNVEV (reference sequence). In nucleotides, the CDR3 is TGTGCCAGCACTGACAGGGCGACCGGGGAGCTGTTTTTT. It translates to CASTDRATGELFF.

This chain connects TRBV7-8 to TRBJ2-1; a weak D match, TRBD2 (6 bases). The CDR3 contains 15 residues. CDR1 and CDR2 (germline): SGHVS, FQNEAQ. V was pared by 2 bases and J by 1 base, with 9 bases between. As DNA, the CDR3 is TGTGCCAGCAGCTTAATCGGGAGATCCTACAATGAGCAGTTCTTC. Protein sequence: CASSLIGRSYNEQFF.

The gene calls are TRBV30 and TRBJ2-1, with TRBD1 matching 7 bases. Trimming cost V 3 bases and J 2 bases; bases outside gene matches: 4. CDR1 is GTSNPN, CDR2 SVGIG, per germline (reference sequence). CDR3 size: 14 residues. DNA of the CDR3: TGTGCCTGGAGGAACAGGGGTCCCTACAATGAGCAGTTCTTC. It yields the protein CAWRNRGPYNEQFF.

The V call is TRBV7-9, the J call TRBJ1-4; no clear D gene. Germline V lookup: CDR1 SEHNR, CDR2 FQNEAQ (reference sequence). This CDR3 is 16 amino acids long. The V end lost 5 bases, the J end lost 0 bases, and 13 bases lay between the germline ends. CDR3 in DNA: TGTGCCAGCAGCATAGGGCGGGCAGCAACTAATGAAAAACTGTTTTTT. Residues: CASSIGRAATNEKLFF.

V gene TRBV13 combines with J gene TRBJ2-7; TRBD2 matches 8 bases. Germline V lookup: CDR1 PRHDT, CDR2 FYEKMQ (reference sequence). The CDR3 contains 14 residues. Trimming cost V 6 bases and J 1 base; bases outside gene matches: 5. Here the CDR3 reads CASRDSGRSYEQYF. The CDR3 DNA is TGTGCCAGCAGAGACAGCGGGAGATCCTACGAGCAGTACTTC.